This is a list of T cell receptor beta chains from one sample in a study of blood T cell repertoires in COVID-19. Using immunoSEQ multiplex PCR, the repertoire was profiled, and TCRdb retains in-frame clones only, with some absent. Of 50,000 to 65,000 clones in the sample, roughly 70% were seen once. The sample consisted of PBMCs or T cells enriched from blood (not recorded which). Every receptor here comes from a woman aged 55-69 years who had been exposed to COVID-19. CDR3s include the opening cysteine and the closing phenylalanine or tryptophan. Each record gives: clone size, J gene, V gene, D gene, CDR3 DNA, CDR3 protein. The D gene is left open where the match is weak. Clone sizes are given selectively: once, few, many, or a class where the clone is expanded.

NA TRBJ2-3 TRBV5-1 NA TGCGCCAGCAGCTTGAGTAGTCCCACAGATACGCAGTATTTT CASSLSSPTDTQYF
NA TRBJ2-7 TRBV5-4 TRBD2 TGTGCCAGCAGCTTGTCGGGAGGGAGCTACGAGCAGTACTTC CASSLSGGSYEQYF
NA TRBJ1-4 TRBV5-6 NA TGTGCCAGCAGCTTGGTTCGGAGTGGGAGGACTAATGAAAAACTGTTTTTT CASSLVRSGRTNEKLFF
once TRBJ2-5 TRBV11-2 TRBD2 TGTGCCAGCAGCTTTTGGCCTAGCGGGGGAGAAGAGACCCAGTACTTC CASSFWPSGGEETQYF
NA TRBJ2-3 TRBV27 TRBD2 TGTGCCAGCAGCCTACGGACTAGCGGGGGTAGGACAGATACGCAGTATTTT CASSLRTSGGRTDTQYF
NA TRBJ1-1 TRBV19 NA TGTGCCAGTATTACTACAGGGTTCACTGAAGCTTTCTTT CASITTGFTEAFF
NA TRBJ2-2 TRBV29-1 TRBD2 TGCAGCGTTCGGGAGGCGCACACCGGGGAGCTGTTTTTT CSVREAHTGELFF
NA TRBJ2-1 TRBV19 TRBD2 TGTGCCAGTAGTATAGGACTAGCGGGAGGCCCCGGGGGAGATGAGCAGTTCTTC CASSIGLAGGPGGDEQFF
NA TRBJ2-1 TRBV9 NA TGTGCCAGCAGCGCCAGCCTCGGAGACAATGAGCAGTTCTTC CASSASLGDNEQFF
NA TRBJ1-2 TRBV7-2 NA TGTGCCAGCAGCTTAGGGGCAGGGAGGCTTTTCTATGGCTACACCTTC CASSLGAGRLFYGYTF
NA TRBJ2-7 TRBV27 TRBD2 TGTGCCAGCAGCCGGGACTACTACTCCTACGAGCAGTACTTC CASSRDYYSYEQYF
NA TRBJ2-4 TRBV7-9 TRBD1 TGTGCCAGCAGCTTAGAAACAGGGGAAAACATTCAGTACTTC CASSLETGENIQYF
NA TRBJ2-1 TRBV2 NA TGTGCCAGCAGTGATTCCGGGGTTTTTGGGTCATATGAGCAGTTCTTC CASSDSGVFGSYEQFF
NA TRBJ2-5 TRBV5-5 NA TGTGCCAGCAACCCCATGAAGAACGCACTGCAAGAGACCCAGTACTTC CASNPMKNALQETQYF
NA TRBJ1-1 TRBV29-1 TRBD1 TGCAGCGGGACAGGGACGGTGAGTGAAGCTTTCTTT CSGTGTVSEAFF